Listed here are 13 T cell receptor beta chains from one sample, sequenced in a study of T cells in women clearing cervical HPV infection listed by TCRdb under 2018. Library construction relied on the immunoSEQ multiplex PCR assay. This immuneACCESS table, as held by TCRdb, lists in-frame sequences with V and J called but not all clones. Of the missing ones, under half trace to an unresolved V gene in checked studies; the others have no known cause. This sample's listing comprises about 27,000 clones. Roughly 20% of the sample lies in the top ten. Sequencing input: blood buffy coat. The receptors come from a woman aged 18 to 75 with a cervical HPV16 infection that either progressed to CIN3+ or cleared (not recorded which).

Concerning this clone: The missing CDR3 end, 3 residues past where the read stops, is filled in from the germline J gene. The chain employs TRBV20-1 and TRBJ2-2, with D unresolved. CDR3 length equals 14 residues. The V end lost 0 bases, the J end lost 7 bases, and 12 bases lay between the germline ends. Germline V gives CDR1 DFQATT, CDR2 SNEGSKA (reference sequence). CDR3 loop: CSARDLRSYGELFF. The sequenced CDR3 bases are TGCAGTGCTAGAGATCTCCGTTCTTACGGGGAG.

About this clone itself: The read ends 3 residues before the CDR3 terminus; that terminus is restored from the germline J gene. The gene calls are TRBV19 and TRBJ2-7; 13 bases line up with TRBD2. The V gene end was trimmed by 5 bases and the J gene end by 0 bases; junction bases not matched to a gene: 7. In germline, CDR1 is LNHDA, CDR2 SQIVND (reference sequence). The CDR3 totals 17 residues. The CDR3 loop is CASSWTSGGNPSYEQYF. Partial CDR3 DNA: TGTGCCAGTAGTTGGACTAGCGGGGGCAATCCCTCCTACGAG.

CDR3 DNA (partial): TGTGCCAGCAGTCCAGGGGGTGGGAGCAATCAGCCC. Protein: CASSPGGGSNQP. The complete CDR3 sequence is CASSPGGGSNQPQHF. The chain has TRBV2 and TRBJ1-5; 7 bases align to TRBD1. Read data end 3 residues before the CDR3 end; the end is taken from the germline J gene. The CDR3 extends over 15 amino acids. Germline V gene lookup returns CDR1 SNHLY and CDR2 FYNNEI. The V gene end was trimmed by 5 bases and the J gene end by 1 base; junction bases not matched to a gene: 5. Combining the CDR3 with reference TRBV2 and TRBJ1-5 gives the whole variable domain EPEVTQTPSHQVTQMGQEVILRCVPISNHLYFYWYRQILGQKVEFLVSFYNNEISEKSEIFDDQFSVERPDGSNFTLKIRSTKLEDSAMYFCASSPGGGSNQPQHFGDGTRLSIL.

As concerns this clone: The read finishes 3 residues shy of the CDR3 end, and the germline J gene is used to complete it. Other DNA sequences within the sample encode an identical CDR3. This chain uses TRBV5-1 with TRBJ2-3; TRBD2 matches at 7 bases. This CDR3 contains 15 residues. In germline, CDR1 is SGHRS, CDR2 YFSETQ. The part of the CDR3 DNA that was read is TGCGCCAGCAGCTTGGGTGGTAGCGGGCAAGAGACG. It encodes CASSLGGSGQET. The full CDR3 protein is CASSLGGSGQETQYF.

In regard to this clone: The read comes to an end 3 residues before the CDR3 does, leaving the germline J gene to fill in the end. The rearrangement uses TRBV28 and TRBJ2-7; D is uncertain. V lost 3 bases to trimming and J lost 5 bases, with 14 bases between them. CDR1 is MDHEN and CDR2 is SYDVKM in the germline V gene. There are 14 residues in the CDR3. The CDR3: CASSFELIPDEQYF. Incomplete CDR3 DNA: TGTGCCAGCAGTTTTGAACTTATCCCCGACGAG.

A word on this clone: The sequence runs out 3 residues before the end of the CDR3; the remainder is reconstructed from the germline J gene. The chain recombines TRBV11-1 with TRBJ1-1; 7 nucleotides line up with TRBD1. The junction had 2 bases not matched to a gene; V was cut back by 4 bases and J by 3 bases. CDR1 SGHAT and CDR2 FQDESV come from the germline V gene (reference sequence). The CDR3 is 13 residues long. The sequenced part of the CDR3 DNA is TGTGCCAGCAGCTCTACAGGGGACACTGAA. This sequence encodes CASSSTGDTE. The whole CDR3 is CASSSTGDTEAFF.

As regards this clone: Sequencing ends 3 residues short of the CDR3 end; the germline J gene provides the rest. This chain connects TRBV2 to TRBJ1-2; 7 nucleotides agree with TRBD1. The CDR3 length is 16 residues. Germline V gene data show CDR1 as SNHLY and CDR2 as FYNNEI. Germline trimming cut 6 bases from V and 3 bases from J; bases unmatched to any gene: 13. CDR3 protein: CASRRSLGDSDYGYTF. The covered CDR3 bases are TGTGCCAGCAGGCGTTCTCTCGGGGACAGCGACTATGGC. The full variable domain, in which reference TRBV2 and TRBJ1-2 provide the parts outside the CDR3, is EPEVTQTPSHQVTQMGQEVILRCVPISNHLYFYWYRQILGQKVEFLVSFYNNEISEKSEIFDDQFSVERPDGSNFTLKIRSTKLEDSAMYFCASRRSLGDSDYGYTFGSGTRLTVV.

A note on this clone: The read is 3 residues too short to cover the CDR3 end, so that end is filled in from the germline J gene. The chain is built from TRBV6-2 or TRBV6-3 and TRBJ2-3; D is possibly TRBD1 (5 bases). The CDR3 is 15 amino acids. Germline V lookup: CDR1 MNHEY, CDR2 SVGEGT. The germline V and J ends were trimmed by 6 bases and 3 bases, with 16 bases remaining between them. CDR3 residues: CASRSQGASTDTQYF. CDR3 bases read: TGTGCCAGCAGGTCGCAAGGGGCTAGTACAGATACG.

As concerns this clone: The CDR3 goes on 3 residues after the read ends, and that part is filled in from the germline J gene. The chain links TRBV6-1 to TRBJ2-2; perhaps TRBD1 as D (5 bases). Germline V gives CDR1 MNHNS, CDR2 SASEGT. Trimming shortened V by 0 bases and J by 0 bases, and 14 bases separated the two germline ends. The CDR3 runs to 18 residues. The CDR3: CASSEALLGAANTGELFF. The DNA read from the CDR3 is TGTGCCAGCAGTGAAGCGCTATTAGGGGCCGCGAACACCGGGGAG.

Concerning this clone: Sequencing ends 3 residues short of the CDR3 end; the germline J gene provides the rest. The V call is TRBV20-1, the J call TRBJ2-1; 11 positions agree with TRBD2. Germline lookup yields CDR1 DFQATT and CDR2 SNEGSKA (reference sequence). V lost 2 bases, J lost 5 bases, and 17 bases stayed unmatched. There are 19 residues in the CDR3. The CDR3 spells CSARPLPISGRAIDNEQFF. CDR3 bases read: TGCAGTGCTAGACCCCTTCCTATTAGCGGGAGGGCCATTGACAATGAG.

For this clone: The read terminates 3 residues ahead of where the CDR3 ends, so the germline J gene completes it. V is TRBV5-6 and J is TRBJ2-5, with 7 bases that match TRBD1. The CDR3 covers 14 residues. The V gene's germline CDR1 is SGHDT and CDR2 YYEEEE. V lost 4 bases to trimming and J lost 5 bases; unmatched junction nucleotides: 8. CDR3 bases read: TGTGCCAGCAGCCCACCGGGCAGGGGGGAGACC. It is translated as CASSPPGRGET. The entire CDR3 protein reads CASSPPGRGETQYF. Drawing the rest from reference TRBV5-6 and TRBJ2-5, the complete variable domain is DAGVTQSPTHLIKTRGQQVTLRCSPKSGHDTVSWYQQALGQGPQFIFQYYEEEERQRGNFPDRFSGHQFPNYSSELNVNALLLGDSALYLCASSPPGRGETQYFGPGTRLLVL.

A word on this clone: From the germline J gene comes the end of the CDR3, since the read stops 3 residues before it. This chain uses TRBV28 with TRBJ2-4, with D possibly TRBD2 on 5 matching bases. V was cut by 4 bases and J by 8 bases, with 9 bases left in between. This CDR3 comprises 12 residues. The V gene's germline CDR1 is MDHEN and CDR2 SYDVKM. This chain's CDR3 is CASSSRRDIQYF. The sequenced part of the CDR3 DNA is TGTGCCAGCAGTTCCCGGCGGGACATT.

For this clone: The DNA ends 3 residues before the CDR3 does, and the rest of the CDR3 is filled in from the germline J gene. V is TRBV10-2 and J is TRBJ1-2; possibly TRBD1 for D (5 bases). This CDR3 is 16 amino acids long. Germline CDR1 reads WSHSY; CDR2 reads SAAADI. This CDR3 is CASSVAGTSVAYDYTF. The CDR3 DNA, read in part, is TGCGCCAGCAGTGTGGCCGGGACTAGCGTTGCCTACGAC.